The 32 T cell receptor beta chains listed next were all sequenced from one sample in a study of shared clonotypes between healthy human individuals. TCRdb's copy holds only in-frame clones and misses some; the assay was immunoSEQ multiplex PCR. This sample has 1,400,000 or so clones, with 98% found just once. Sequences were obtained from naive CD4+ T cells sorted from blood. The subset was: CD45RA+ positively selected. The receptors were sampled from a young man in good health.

The CDR3 reads CASSVWFGQGEQQYF. Here the CDR3 DNA reads TGTGCCAGCAGCGTTTGGTTTGGACAGGGTGAACAGCAGTACTTC. The chain links TRBV9 to TRBJ2-7; 8 nucleotides align to TRBD1. V lost 2 bases and J lost 8; bases outside the gene matches: 12. Germline CDR1 SGDLS, CDR2 YYNGEE. This CDR3 region has 15 residues. Looking up the rest from reference TRBV9 and TRBJ2-7 gives the full variable domain: DSGVTQTPKHLITATGQRVTLRCSPRSGDLSVYWYQQSLDQGLQFLIQYYNGEERAKGNILERFSAQQFPDLHSELNLSSLELGDSALYFCASSVWFGQGEQQYFGPGTRLTVT.

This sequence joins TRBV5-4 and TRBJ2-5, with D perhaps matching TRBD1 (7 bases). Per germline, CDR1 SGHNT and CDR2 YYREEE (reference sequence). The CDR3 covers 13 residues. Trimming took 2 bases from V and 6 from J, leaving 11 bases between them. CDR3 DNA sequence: TGTGCCAGCAGCTTCCCAGGGGGGCAGACCCAGTACTTC. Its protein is CASSFPGGQTQYF.

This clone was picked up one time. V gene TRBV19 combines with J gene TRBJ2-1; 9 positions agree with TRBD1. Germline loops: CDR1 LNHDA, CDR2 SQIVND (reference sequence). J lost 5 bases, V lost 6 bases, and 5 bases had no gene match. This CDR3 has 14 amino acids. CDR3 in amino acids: CASRSRTGDNEQFF. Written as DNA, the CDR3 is TGTGCCAGTAGAAGTAGGACAGGGGACAATGAGCAGTTCTTC.

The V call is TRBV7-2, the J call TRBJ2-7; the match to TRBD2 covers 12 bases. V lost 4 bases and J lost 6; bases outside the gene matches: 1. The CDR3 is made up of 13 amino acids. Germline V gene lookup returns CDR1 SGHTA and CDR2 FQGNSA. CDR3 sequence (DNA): TGTGCCAGCAGCTCTAGCGGGAGGGTCGAGCAGTACTTC. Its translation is CASSSSGRVEQYF.

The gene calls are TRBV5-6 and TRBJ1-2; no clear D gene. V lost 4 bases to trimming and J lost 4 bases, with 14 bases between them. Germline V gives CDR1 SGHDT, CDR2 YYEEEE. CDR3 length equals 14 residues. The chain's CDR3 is CASSRKGQIYGYTF. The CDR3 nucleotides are TGTGCCAGCAGCCGAAAAGGGCAGATCTATGGCTACACCTTC.

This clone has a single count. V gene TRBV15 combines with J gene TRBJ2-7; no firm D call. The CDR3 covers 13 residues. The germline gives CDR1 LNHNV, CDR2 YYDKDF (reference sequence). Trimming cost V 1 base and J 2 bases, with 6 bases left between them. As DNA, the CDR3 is TGTGCCACCAGCAGAGGTCCAACCTACGAGCAGTACTTC. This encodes CATSRGPTYEQYF.

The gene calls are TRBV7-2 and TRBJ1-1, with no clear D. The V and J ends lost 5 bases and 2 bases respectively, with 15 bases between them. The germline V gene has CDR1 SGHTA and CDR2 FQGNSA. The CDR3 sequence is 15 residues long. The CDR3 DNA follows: TGTGCCAGCAGCGACCGGCGGGCGGGAAACACTGAAGCTTTCTTT. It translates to CASSDRRAGNTEAFF. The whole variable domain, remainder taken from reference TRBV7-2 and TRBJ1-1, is GAGVSQSPSNKVTEKGKDVELRCDPISGHTALYWYRQSLGQGLEFLIYFQGNSAPDKSGLPSDRFSAERTGGSVSTLTIQRTQQEDSAVYLCASSDRRAGNTEAFFGQGTRLTVV.

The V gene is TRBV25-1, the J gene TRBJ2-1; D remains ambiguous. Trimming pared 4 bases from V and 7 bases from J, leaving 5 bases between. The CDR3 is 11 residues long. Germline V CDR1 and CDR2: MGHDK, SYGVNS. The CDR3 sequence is CASSVLNEQFF. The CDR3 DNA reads TGTGCCAGCAGTGTTTTAAATGAGCAGTTCTTC.

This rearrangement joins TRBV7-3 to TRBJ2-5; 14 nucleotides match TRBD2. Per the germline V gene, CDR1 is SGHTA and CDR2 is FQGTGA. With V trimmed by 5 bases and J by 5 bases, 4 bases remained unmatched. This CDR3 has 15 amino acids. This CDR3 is CASSTGLAGVETQYF. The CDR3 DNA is TGTGCCAGCAGCACGGGACTAGCGGGAGTCGAGACCCAGTACTTC.

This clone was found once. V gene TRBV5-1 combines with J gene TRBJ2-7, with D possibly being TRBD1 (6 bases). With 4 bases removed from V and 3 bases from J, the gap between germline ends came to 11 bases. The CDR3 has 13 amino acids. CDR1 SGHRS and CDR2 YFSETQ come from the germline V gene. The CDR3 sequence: CASSVDSNYEQYF. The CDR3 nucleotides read TGCGCCAGCAGCGTGGACAGTAACTACGAGCAGTACTTC.

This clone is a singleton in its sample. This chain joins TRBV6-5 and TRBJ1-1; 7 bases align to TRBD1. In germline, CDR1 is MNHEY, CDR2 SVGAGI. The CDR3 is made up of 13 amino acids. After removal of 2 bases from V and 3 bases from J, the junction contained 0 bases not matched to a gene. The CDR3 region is CASSYRGHTEAFF. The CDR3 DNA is TGTGCCAGCAGTTACAGGGGGCACACTGAAGCTTTCTTT.

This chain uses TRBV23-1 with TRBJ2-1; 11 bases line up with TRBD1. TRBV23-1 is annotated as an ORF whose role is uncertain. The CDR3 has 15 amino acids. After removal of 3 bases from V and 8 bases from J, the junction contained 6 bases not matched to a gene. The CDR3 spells CASSQSDRGHYEQFF. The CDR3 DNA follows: TGCGCCAGCAGTCAGTCGGACAGGGGGCACTATGAGCAGTTCTTC.

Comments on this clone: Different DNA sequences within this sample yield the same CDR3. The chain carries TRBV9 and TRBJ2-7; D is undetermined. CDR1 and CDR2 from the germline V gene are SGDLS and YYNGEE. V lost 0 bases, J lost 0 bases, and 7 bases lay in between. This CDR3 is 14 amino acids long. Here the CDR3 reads CASSVEARSYEQYF. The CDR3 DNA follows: TGTGCCAGCAGCGTAGAGGCACGCTCCTACGAGCAGTACTTC.

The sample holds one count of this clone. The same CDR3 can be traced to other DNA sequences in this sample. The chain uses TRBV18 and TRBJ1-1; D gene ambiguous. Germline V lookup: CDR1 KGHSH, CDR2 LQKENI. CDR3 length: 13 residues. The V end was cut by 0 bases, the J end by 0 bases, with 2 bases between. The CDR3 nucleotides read TGTGCCAGCTCACCACCCATGAACACTGAAGCTTTCTTT. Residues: CASSPPMNTEAFF.

The CDR3 sequence: CASSLRVHSGNTIYF. Written as DNA, the CDR3 is TGTGCCAGCAGCTTGAGAGTTCACTCTGGAAACACCATATATTTT. This chain uses TRBV5-6 with TRBJ1-3; D gene ambiguous. This CDR3 is 15 amino acids long. CDR1 and CDR2 from the germline V gene are SGHDT and YYEEEE. V was clipped by 1 base and J by 0 bases, with 8 bases between them. Based on the CDR3 plus reference TRBV5-6 and TRBJ1-3, the full variable domain is DAGVTQSPTHLIKTRGQQVTLRCSPKSGHDTVSWYQQALGQGPQFIFQYYEEEERQRGNFPDRFSGHQFPNYSSELNVNALLLGDSALYLCASSLRVHSGNTIYFGEGSWLTVV.

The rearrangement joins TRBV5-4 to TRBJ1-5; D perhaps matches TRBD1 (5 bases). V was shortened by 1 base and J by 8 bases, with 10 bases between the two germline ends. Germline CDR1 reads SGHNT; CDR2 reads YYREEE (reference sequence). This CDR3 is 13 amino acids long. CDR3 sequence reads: CASSLSGTEPQHF. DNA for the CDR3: TGTGCCAGCAGCTTGTCGGGGACGGAGCCCCAGCATTTT.

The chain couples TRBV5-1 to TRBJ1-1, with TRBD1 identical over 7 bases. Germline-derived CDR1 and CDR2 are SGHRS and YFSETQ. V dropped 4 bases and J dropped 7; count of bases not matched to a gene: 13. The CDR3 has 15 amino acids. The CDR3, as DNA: TGCGCCAGCAGCAAGACAGGGAAGGGGCGCAGTGAAGCTTTCTTT. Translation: CASSKTGKGRSEAFF. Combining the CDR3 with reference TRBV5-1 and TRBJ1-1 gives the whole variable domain KAGVTQTPRYLIKTRGQQVTLSCSPISGHRSVSWYQQTPGQGLQFLFEYFSETQRNKGNFPGRFSGRQFSNSRSEMNVSTLELGDSALYLCASSKTGKGRSEAFFGQGTRLTVV.

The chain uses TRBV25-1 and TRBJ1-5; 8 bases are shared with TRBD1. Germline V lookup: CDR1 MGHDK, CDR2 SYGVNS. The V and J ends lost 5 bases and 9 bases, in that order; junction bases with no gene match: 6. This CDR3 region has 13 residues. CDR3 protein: CASSMGQERPQHF. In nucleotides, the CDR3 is TGTGCCAGCAGTATGGGACAGGAGCGGCCCCAGCATTTT.

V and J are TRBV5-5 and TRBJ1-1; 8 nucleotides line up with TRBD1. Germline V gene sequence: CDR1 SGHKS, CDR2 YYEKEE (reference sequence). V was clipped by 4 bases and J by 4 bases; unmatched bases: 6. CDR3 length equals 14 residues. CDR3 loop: CASSKQGEVTEAFF. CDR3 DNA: TGTGCCAGCAGCAAACAGGGGGAGGTCACTGAAGCTTTCTTT.

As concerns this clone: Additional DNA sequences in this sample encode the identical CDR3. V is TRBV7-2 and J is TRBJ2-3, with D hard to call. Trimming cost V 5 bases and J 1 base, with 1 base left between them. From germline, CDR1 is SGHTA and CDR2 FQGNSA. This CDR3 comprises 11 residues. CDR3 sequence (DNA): TGTGCCAGCAGCCGCACAGATACGCAGTATTTT. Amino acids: CASSRTDTQYF.

CDR3 amino acids: CASSDRGQGATEAFF. CDR3 nucleotide sequence: TGTGCCAGCAGTGACCGGGGGCAAGGAGCCACTGAAGCTTTCTTT. The chain carries TRBV25-1 and TRBJ1-1; D is possibly TRBD1 (6 bases). The CDR3 length is 15 residues. Germline CDR1 is MGHDK and CDR2 is SYGVNS. V was shortened by 3 bases and J by 4 bases, with 15 bases between the two germline ends.

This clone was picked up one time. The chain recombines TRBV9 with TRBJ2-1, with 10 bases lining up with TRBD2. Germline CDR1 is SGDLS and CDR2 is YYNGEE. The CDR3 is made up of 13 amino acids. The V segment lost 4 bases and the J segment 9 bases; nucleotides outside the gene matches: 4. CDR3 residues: CASSPGLASEQFF. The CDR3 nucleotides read TGTGCCAGCAGCCCGGGACTAGCGAGTGAGCAGTTCTTC. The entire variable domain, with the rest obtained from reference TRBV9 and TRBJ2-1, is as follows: DSGVTQTPKHLITATGQRVTLRCSPRSGDLSVYWYQQSLDQGLQFLIQYYNGEERAKGNILERFSAQQFPDLHSELNLSSLELGDSALYFCASSPGLASEQFFGPGTRLTVL.

Here the CDR3 DNA reads TGTGCCAGCAGCGATCTAGCGGGAGGCGGCGAGCAGTACTTC. This encodes CASSDLAGGGEQYF. The chain employs TRBV9 and TRBJ2-5; 11 bases match TRBD2. The DNA end is more similar to TRBJ2-7, so the J call may be wrong. There are 14 residues in the CDR3. The germline V gene has CDR1 SGDLS and CDR2 YYNGEE.

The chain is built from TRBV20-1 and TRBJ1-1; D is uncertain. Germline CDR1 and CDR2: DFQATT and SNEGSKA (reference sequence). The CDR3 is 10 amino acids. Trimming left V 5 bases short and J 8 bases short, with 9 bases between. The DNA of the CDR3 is TGCAGTGCTGTAGAGAACGAAGCTTTCTTT. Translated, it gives CSAVENEAFF.

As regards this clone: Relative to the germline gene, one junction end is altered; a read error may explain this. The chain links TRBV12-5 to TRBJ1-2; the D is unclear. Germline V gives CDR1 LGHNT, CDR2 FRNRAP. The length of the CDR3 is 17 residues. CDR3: CASGLVLSANSPAVSWF. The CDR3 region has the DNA TGTGCTAGTGGTTTGGTTTTGTCAGCAAACTCGCCCGCGGTAAGTTGGTTC.

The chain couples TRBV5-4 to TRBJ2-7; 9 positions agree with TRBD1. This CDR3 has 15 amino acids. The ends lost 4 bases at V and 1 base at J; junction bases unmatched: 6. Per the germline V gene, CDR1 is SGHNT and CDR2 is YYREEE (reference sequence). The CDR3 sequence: CASSPDRGGSYEQYF. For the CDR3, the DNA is TGTGCCAGCAGCCCGGACAGGGGAGGATCCTACGAGCAGTACTTC.

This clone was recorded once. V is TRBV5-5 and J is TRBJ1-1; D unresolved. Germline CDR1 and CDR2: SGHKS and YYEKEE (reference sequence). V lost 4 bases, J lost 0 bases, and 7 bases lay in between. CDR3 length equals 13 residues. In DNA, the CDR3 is TGTGCCAGCAGCCCCGCGGTGAACACTGAAGCTTTCTTT. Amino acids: CASSPAVNTEAFF.

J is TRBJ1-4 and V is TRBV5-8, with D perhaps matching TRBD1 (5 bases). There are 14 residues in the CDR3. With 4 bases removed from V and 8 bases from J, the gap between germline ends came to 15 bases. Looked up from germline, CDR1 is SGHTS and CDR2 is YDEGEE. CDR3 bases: TGTGCCAGCAGCAGGACAACCGGCCCGGAAAAACTGTTTTTT. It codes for CASSRTTGPEKLFF.

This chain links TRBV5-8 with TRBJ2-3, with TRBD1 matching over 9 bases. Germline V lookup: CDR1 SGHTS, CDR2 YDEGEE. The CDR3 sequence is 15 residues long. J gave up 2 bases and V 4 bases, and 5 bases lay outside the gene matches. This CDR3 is CASSLDRGYTDTQYF. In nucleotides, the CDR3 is TGTGCCAGCAGCCTAGACAGGGGGTACACAGATACGCAGTATTTT. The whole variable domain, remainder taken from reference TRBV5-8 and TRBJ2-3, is EAGVTQSPTHLIKTRGQQATLRCSPISGHTSVYWYQQALGLGLQFLLWYDEGEERNRGNFPPRFSGRQFPNYSSELNVNALELEDSALYLCASSLDRGYTDTQYFGPGTRLTVL.

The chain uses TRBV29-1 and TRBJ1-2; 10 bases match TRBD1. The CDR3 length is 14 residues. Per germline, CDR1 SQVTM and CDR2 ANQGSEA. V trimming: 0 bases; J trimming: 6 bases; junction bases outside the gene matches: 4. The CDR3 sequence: CSVEEKGTGDGYTF. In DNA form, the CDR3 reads TGCAGCGTTGAAGAGAAAGGGACAGGGGATGGCTACACCTTC.

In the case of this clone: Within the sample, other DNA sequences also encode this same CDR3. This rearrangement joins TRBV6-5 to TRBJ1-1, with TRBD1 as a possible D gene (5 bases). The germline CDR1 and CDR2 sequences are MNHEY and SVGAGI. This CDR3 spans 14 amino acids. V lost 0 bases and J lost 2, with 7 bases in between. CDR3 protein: CASSYSGVNTEAFF. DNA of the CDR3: TGTGCCAGCAGTTACTCGGGGGTTAACACTGAAGCTTTCTTT.

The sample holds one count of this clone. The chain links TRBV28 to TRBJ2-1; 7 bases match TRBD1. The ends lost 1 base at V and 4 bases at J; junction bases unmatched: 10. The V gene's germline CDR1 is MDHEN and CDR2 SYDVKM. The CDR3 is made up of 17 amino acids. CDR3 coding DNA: TGTGCCAGCAGTTTATCTCTGGGTAGGGGGCTTTACAATGAGCAGTTCTTC. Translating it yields CASSLSLGRGLYNEQFF.